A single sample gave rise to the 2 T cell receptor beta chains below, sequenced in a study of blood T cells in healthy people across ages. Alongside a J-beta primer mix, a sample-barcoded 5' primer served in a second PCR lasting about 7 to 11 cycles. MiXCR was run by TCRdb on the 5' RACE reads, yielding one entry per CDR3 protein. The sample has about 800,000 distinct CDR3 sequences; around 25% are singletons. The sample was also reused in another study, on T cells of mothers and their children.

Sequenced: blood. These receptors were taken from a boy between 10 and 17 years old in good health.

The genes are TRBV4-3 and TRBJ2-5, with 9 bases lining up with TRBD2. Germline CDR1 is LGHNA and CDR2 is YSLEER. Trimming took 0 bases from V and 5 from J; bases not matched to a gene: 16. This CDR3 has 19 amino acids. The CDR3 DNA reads TGCGCCAGCAGCCAAGATCGGGGACTAGCTGCAGCCCGGTTGGAGACCCAGTACTTC. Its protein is CASSQDRGLAAARLETQYF.

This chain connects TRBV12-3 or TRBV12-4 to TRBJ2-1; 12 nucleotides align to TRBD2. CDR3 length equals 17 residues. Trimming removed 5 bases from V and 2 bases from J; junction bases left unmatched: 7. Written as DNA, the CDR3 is TGTGCCAGCAGTCCCACCGGACTAGCGGGAACCTACAATGAGCAGTTCTTC. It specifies CASSPTGLAGTYNEQFF.